This entry lists 22 T cell receptor beta chains sequenced from one sample in a study of shared clonotypes between healthy human individuals. Produced via immunoSEQ multiplex PCR; TCRdb's table is partial and in-frame only. The table records around 240,000 clones, approximately 70% of them present only once. The sequencing input was memory CD4+ T cells sorted from blood. Subset here: CD45RA-negative fraction. Every receptor here comes from a man under 40 in good health.

This clone was observed a few times. The chain couples TRBV11-2 to TRBJ2-1, with TRBD2 as a possible D gene (7 bases). Germline V gene sequence: CDR1 SGHAT, CDR2 FQNNGV. The CDR3 is made up of 14 amino acids. V lost 4 bases and J lost 7, with 14 bases in between. The CDR3 DNA reads TGTGCCAGCAGCTCTTGGGGAGGGGGGAATGAGCAGTTCTTC. Residues: CASSSWGGGNEQFF.

The table lists this clone with many counts. The V gene is TRBV6-1, the J gene TRBJ2-1; D is possibly TRBD1 or TRBD2 (5 bases each). CDR1 and CDR2 from the germline V gene are MNHNS and SASEGT. Trimming stripped 2 bases from V and 13 bases from J, with 15 bases between. This CDR3 has 13 amino acids. The CDR3 bases are TGTGCCAGCAGTGAAACTGGGGGAACTCTTCAGTTCTTC. This sequence encodes CASSETGGTLQFF.

The chain links TRBV6-6 to TRBJ2-5; D is possibly TRBD2 (6 bases). V was pared by 7 bases and J by 4 bases, with 19 bases between. The CDR3 extends over 15 amino acids. Per germline, CDR1 MNHNY and CDR2 SVGAGI (reference sequence). In DNA, the CDR3 is TGTGCCAGCAACCCTACGCACGGGAGCAGAGAGACCCAGTACTTC. It translates to CASNPTHGSRETQYF.

This clone has just a few counts. The chain is built from TRBV20-1 and TRBJ2-7; maybe TRBD1 (6 bases). CDR3 length: 11 residues. The germline V gene encodes CDR1 DFQATT and CDR2 SNEGSKA (reference sequence). V was clipped by 6 bases and J by 6 bases, with 12 bases between them. DNA of the CDR3: TGCAGTGCCCACGACAGGTTCGAGCAGTACTTC. Its translation: CSAHDRFEQYF.

The CDR3 is CASSLKGAGVGYGYTF. The CDR3 DNA sequence: TGTGCCAGCAGCTTAAAGGGGGCGGGAGTGGGCTATGGCTACACCTTC. V is TRBV7-9 and J is TRBJ1-2; TRBD1 matches at 7 bases. Germline CDR1 and CDR2: SEHNR and FQNEAQ (reference sequence). The CDR3 covers 16 residues. Germline trimming cut 2 bases from V and 4 bases from J; bases unmatched to any gene: 10.

This chain uses TRBV19 with TRBJ1-1; 7 bases are shared with TRBD1. Looked up from germline, CDR1 is LNHDA and CDR2 is SQIVND (reference sequence). The CDR3 consists of 16 residues. J was trimmed by 1 base and V by 3 bases; bases with no gene match: 8. The CDR3 spells CASSMSPPGGNTEAFF. The CDR3 bases are TGTGCCAGTAGTATGTCCCCCCCAGGGGGGAACACTGAAGCTTTCTTT. The whole variable domain, remainder taken from reference TRBV19 and TRBJ1-1, is DGGITQSPKYLFRKEGQNVTLSCEQNLNHDAMYWYRQDPGQGLRLIYYSQIVNDFQKGDIAEGYSVSREKKESFPLTVTSAQKNPTAFYLCASSMSPPGGNTEAFFGQGTRLTVV.

CDR3 region: CASSLGALASYNEQFF. In DNA, the CDR3 is TGTGCCAGCAGCTTGGGGGCCCTAGCTTCCTACAATGAGCAGTTCTTC. The chain recombines TRBV5-4 with TRBJ2-1, with D maybe TRBD2 (5 bases). V was pared by 0 bases and J by 1 base, with 11 bases between. The CDR3 sequence is 16 residues long. Per the germline V gene, CDR1 is SGHNT and CDR2 is YYREEE (reference sequence).

The genes are TRBV7-3 and TRBJ2-2, with D unclear. The CDR3 has 13 amino acids. Germline loops: CDR1 SGHTA, CDR2 FQGTGA. The ends were cut back, 5 bases at V and 3 bases at J, with 7 bases in the middle. Written as DNA, the CDR3 is TGTGCCAGCAGCACTACATACACCGGGGAGCTGTTTTTT. Its translation is CASSTTYTGELFF.

This clone was detected only once. The same CDR3 arises from other DNA sequences in this sample as well. This chain connects TRBV9 to TRBJ1-1; D is unclear. The V end lost 5 bases, the J end lost 0 bases, and 8 bases lay between the germline ends. The germline V gene has CDR1 SGDLS and CDR2 YYNGEE. The CDR3 spans 13 residues. CDR3 sequence: CASSVLMNTEAFF. CDR3 nucleotides: TGTGCCAGCAGTGTTCTCATGAACACTGAAGCTTTCTTT.

The genes are TRBV19 and TRBJ2-1, with D tentatively TRBD2 (5 bases). The V and J ends lost 6 bases and 5 bases respectively, with 17 bases between them. CDR1 and CDR2 from the germline V gene are LNHDA and SQIVND (reference sequence). The CDR3 is made up of 15 amino acids. The CDR3 bases are TGTGCCAGTAGCCCTAGTGAGACTATTCACAATGAGCAGTTCTTC. This sequence encodes CASSPSETIHNEQFF.

The chain has TRBV5-1 and TRBJ2-1, with 9 positions matching TRBD1. The CDR3 spans 15 residues. CDR1 and CDR2 (germline): SGHRS, YFSETQ. V shed 2 bases, J shed 6 bases, and the junction held 6 bases outside the gene matches. DNA for the CDR3: TGCGCCAGCAGCTTAACGGACAGGGGATTCAATGAGCAGTTCTTC. It yields the protein CASSLTDRGFNEQFF.

The V gene is TRBV6-1, the J gene TRBJ1-4; TRBD1 is a possible D gene (5 bases). Germline assignment: CDR1 MNHNS and CDR2 SASEGT. CDR3 size: 15 residues. Trimming removed 6 bases from V and 8 bases from J, with 19 bases in between. The CDR3 DNA sequence: TGTGCCAGCAGGCATGGGGCAGAACAGATCGAAAAACTGTTTTTT. Translated: CASRHGAEQIEKLFF.

This chain's CDR3 is CASSFRNAGAYNEQFF. The CDR3 DNA reads as TGTGCCAGCAGCTTCAGGAATGCGGGAGCCTACAATGAGCAGTTCTTC. The chain is built from TRBV7-2 and TRBJ2-1; TRBD2 matches 7 bases. The germline V gene has CDR1 SGHTA and CDR2 FQGNSA. J lost 2 bases, V lost 3 bases, and 7 bases had no gene match. The CDR3 totals 16 residues.

The chain links TRBV5-4 to TRBJ2-1; TRBD2 agrees at 9 bases. The CDR3 length is 15 residues. The ends lost 0 bases at V and 7 bases at J; junction bases unmatched: 5. Germline V gives CDR1 SGHNT, CDR2 YYREEE (reference sequence). The CDR3 protein is CASSLGGRAENEQFF. CDR3 DNA: TGTGCCAGCAGCTTGGGCGGGAGGGCCGAGAATGAGCAGTTCTTC.

Turning to this clone: Since a much larger clone is just one base distant, this may be a read error. The V gene is TRBV7-2, the J gene TRBJ2-7; D not resolved. Germline values: CDR1 SGHTA, CDR2 FQGNSA. The CDR3 has 11 amino acids. Trimming pared 3 bases from V and 5 bases from J, leaving 5 bases between. CDR3 in DNA: TGTGCCAGCAGCTTCTTCAACGAGCAGTACTTC. Encoded protein: CASSFFNEQYF.

V usage is TRBV11-2 and J usage is TRBJ1-4; D ambiguous. The V end was cut by 3 bases, the J end by 3 bases, with 8 bases between. Germline V lookup: CDR1 SGHAT, CDR2 FQNNGV. The length of the CDR3 is 14 residues. The CDR3, as DNA: TGTGCCAGCAGCTTGGGGATGGCTAATGAAAAACTGTTTTTT. This sequence encodes CASSLGMANEKLFF.

The gene calls are TRBV2 and TRBJ2-3, with 10 bases identical to TRBD2. The CDR3 spans 16 residues. The germline V gene has CDR1 SNHLY and CDR2 FYNNEI. V shed 2 bases and J 5 bases; nucleotides not matched to a gene: 7. In nucleotides, the CDR3 is TGTGCCAGCAGTGAAAGGAGCGGGAGGGCCAAAGATACGCAGTATTTT. Translation: CASSERSGRAKDTQYF.

Only a few counts were recorded for this clone. The rearrangement uses TRBV10-1 and TRBJ1-4, with a tentative D call TRBD1 (5 bases). Germline V gives CDR1 WNHNN, CDR2 SYGVQD (reference sequence). Between the trimmed V and J ends, which lost 6 bases and 6 bases, there was a span of 14 bases. The CDR3 has 14 amino acids. In DNA form, the CDR3 reads TGCGCCAGCAGCTCAGGAGGGGCCGATGAAAAACTGTTTTTT. Protein sequence: CASSSGGADEKLFF.

The chain links TRBV14 to TRBJ2-5, with D perhaps TRBD2 (5 bases). CDR1 SGHDN and CDR2 FVKESK come from the germline V gene. V was pared by 1 base and J by 3 bases, with 6 bases between. The CDR3 is 13 amino acids. CDR3 DNA sequence: TGTGCCAGCAGCCAAGTGGGAGAAGAGACCCAGTACTTC. Its protein product is CASSQVGEETQYF.

This chain connects TRBV16 to TRBJ2-1; D may be TRBD1 (8 bases). In germline, CDR1 is KGHSY, CDR2 FQNENV. This CDR3 comprises 20 residues. The V end lost 0 bases, the J end lost 7 bases, and 28 bases lay between the germline ends. The CDR3 protein is CASSQSQGRGQVLPGNEQFF. The CDR3, as DNA: TGTGCCAGCAGCCAATCACAAGGGAGGGGACAGGTCCTACCGGGGAATGAGCAGTTCTTC.

This clone was seen once. This chain uses TRBV11-1 with TRBJ1-1; 9 positions match TRBD1. This CDR3 has 14 amino acids. CDR1 and CDR2 (germline): SGHAT, FQDESV (reference sequence). Trimming cost V 5 bases and J 4 bases; bases outside gene matches: 5. The CDR3 sequence: CASSPQTGGTEAFF. The CDR3 coding sequence is TGTGCCAGCAGCCCTCAGACAGGGGGCACTGAAGCTTTCTTT.

This clone showed up many times. This chain connects TRBV19 to TRBJ2-5, with 8 positions matching TRBD1. CDR1 and CDR2 (germline): LNHDA, SQIVND (reference sequence). This CDR3 is built from 14 residues. The trim removed 5 bases at V and 5 bases at J, leaving 7 bases unmatched. CDR3 sequence: CASSARTGWETQYF. The CDR3 coding sequence is TGTGCCAGTAGTGCTCGGACAGGGTGGGAGACCCAGTACTTC.